This entry is about one T cell receptor (beta chain). Germline CDR1 is SGHVS and CDR2 is FNYEAQ. The CDR3 contains 16 residues. The J segment lost 5 bases and the V segment lost 1 base, leaving 7 bases of the junction unmatched. This entry is derived from a study of blood T cell repertoires in COVID-19. For the study at large: Sites across the United States, Italy and Spain contributed samples from acute and convalescent COVID-19. Sample material is recorded as cDNA or gDNA derived from T cells, B-cell-depleted T cells, or PBMCs.

Original methodology: Amplification of reference gene primers was used by the study to estimate nucleated cell counts. The assay was immunoSEQ multiplex PCR, and TCRdb's table has in-frame clones only and misses some. Clonal size and the V and J genes are those of that table, whereas D and trimming came from the DNA. This sample has some 300,000 clones, with 90% found just once. It was during active infection that Seattle patients were enrolled and then longitudinally followed. This chain links TRBV7-6 with TRBJ1-5; 8 nucleotides agree with TRBD1. Material: peripheral blood. This sequence originates from a woman between 35 and 50 years old with COVID-19, enrolled during active disease. DNA for the CDR3: TGTGCCAGCAGCTTAGGGTTGGGCAGGGGGCATCAGCCCCAGCATTTT. Translating gives CASSLGLGRGHQPQHF.